Following are 26 T cell receptor beta chains from one sample sequenced in a study of OX40 agonist ivuxolimab in advanced cancers. Assay: immunoSEQ multiplex PCR; the TCRdb copy retains only in-frame clones and omits some. The sample shows tens of thousands of clones, roughly 90% of them seen only once. Sequencing used CD4+ or CD8+ T cells sorted from blood, obtained in a trial of the OX40 agonist ivuxolimab. The receptors here all came from an adult with an advanced solid tumor such as melanoma, head and neck, liver or kidney cancer.

J is TRBJ1-2 and V is TRBV5-4; D is unresolved. V lost 0 bases and J lost 8, with 8 bases in between. The CDR3 runs 12 residues. CDR1 is SGHNT and CDR2 is YYREEE in the germline V gene (reference sequence). CDR3 bases: TGTGCCAGCAGCTTGGCCCAGGACGGCTACACCTTC. This sequence encodes CASSLAQDGYTF.

The chain is built from TRBV5-1 and TRBJ2-3; D assignment may be TRBD1 or TRBD2 (5 bases each). Trimming removed 3 bases at V and 6 bases at J, with 14 bases between. CDR1 is SGHRS and CDR2 is YFSETQ in the germline V gene. CDR3 length: 14 residues. CDR3 coding DNA: TGCGCCAGCAGCTCCGGGACGGCCTTGGATACGCAGTATTTT. Translated: CASSSGTALDTQYF.

This clone occurred once. This chain uses TRBV5-1 with TRBJ2-3; D gene uncertain. Germline V CDR1 and CDR2: SGHRS, YFSETQ. Trimming took 0 bases from V and 2 from J, leaving 10 bases between them. The CDR3 sequence is 15 residues long. CDR3 sequence: CASSLDGRVTDTQYF. CDR3 DNA sequence: TGCGCCAGCAGCTTGGACGGACGCGTCACAGATACGCAGTATTTT.

V is TRBV6-5 and J is TRBJ2-3; D assignment may be TRBD1 or TRBD2 (7 bases each). The CDR3 is 15 residues long. V was trimmed by 5 bases and J by 4 bases, leaving 16 bases between them. Per the germline V gene, CDR1 is MNHEY and CDR2 is SVGAGI. CDR3 nucleotides: TGTGCCAGCAGTCGACAGGGAGGGAGCGCAGATACGCAGTATTTT. Translated: CASSRQGGSADTQYF.

V and J are TRBV6-6 and TRBJ2-5, with 9 bases lining up with TRBD1. This CDR3 comprises 16 residues. Germline trimming cut 7 bases from V and 4 bases from J; bases unmatched to any gene: 13. Per germline, CDR1 MNHNY and CDR2 SVGAGI (reference sequence). CDR3 amino acids: CASTGLQGAIVETQYF. The CDR3 region has the DNA TGTGCCAGCACCGGGTTACAGGGGGCGATTGTAGAGACCCAGTACTTC.

The chain recombines TRBV6-5 with TRBJ1-3; D gene unclear. CDR1 is MNHEY, CDR2 SVGAGI, per germline. Trimming shortened V by 2 bases and J by 0 bases, and 2 bases separated the two germline ends. This CDR3 has 13 amino acids. CDR3 DNA: TGTGCCAGCAGTTACAACTCTGGAAACACCATATATTTT. Its protein is CASSYNSGNTIYF.

The chain couples TRBV5-4 to TRBJ2-1, with D maybe TRBD2 (6 bases). Germline V lookup: CDR1 SGHNT, CDR2 YYREEE (reference sequence). CDR3 length: 15 amino acids. The germline V and J ends were trimmed by 4 bases and 7 bases, with 18 bases remaining between them. CDR3 in DNA: TGTGCCAGCAGCAAAACCCGGGACTCCTTTAATGAGCAGTTCTTC. The encoded protein is CASSKTRDSFNEQFF.

A single count supports this clone. This chain connects TRBV5-1 to TRBJ2-5, with TRBD1 matching 9 bases. With 4 bases clipped from V and 1 base from J, the junction kept 2 bases outside the gene matches. This CDR3 contains 14 residues. Per germline, CDR1 SGHRS and CDR2 YFSETQ. The CDR3 spells CASSPDRGQETQYF. CDR3 bases: TGCGCCAGCAGCCCGGACAGGGGCCAAGAGACCCAGTACTTC.

The J gene is TRBJ1-2, the V gene TRBV2, with 7 positions matching TRBD1. Germline lookup yields CDR1 SNHLY and CDR2 FYNNEI. This CDR3 is 13 amino acids long. Unmatched junction bases numbered 8, after V lost 5 bases and J lost 8 bases. The CDR3 reads CASSRDSQGGYTF. The CDR3 DNA reads as TGTGCCAGCAGTCGGGACAGCCAAGGAGGCTACACCTTC.

The chain uses TRBV9 and TRBJ2-3, with D perhaps matching TRBD2 (6 bases). The V gene lost 6 bases and the J gene lost 6 bases, with 11 bases spanning the gap. The V gene's germline CDR1 is SGDLS and CDR2 YYNGEE. The CDR3 runs 12 residues. The CDR3 DNA is TGTGCCAGCAAAGGTCGGGGGGATACGCAGTATTTT. Translated: CASKGRGDTQYF.

This chain connects TRBV7-6 to TRBJ1-5, with TRBD1 as a possible D gene (5 bases). Trimming took 8 bases from V and 2 from J, leaving 10 bases between them. The CDR3 has 13 residues. Germline CDR1 and CDR2: SGHVS and FNYEAQ. The CDR3 is CASSTGGNQPQHF. As DNA, the CDR3 is TGTGCCAGCTCAACAGGAGGCAATCAGCCCCAGCATTTT.

The rearrangement joins TRBV7-2 to TRBJ2-7; a possible D gene is TRBD2 (6 bases). The V and J ends lost 2 bases and 2 bases respectively, with 13 bases between them. The length of the CDR3 is 15 residues. Germline assignment: CDR1 SGHTA and CDR2 FQGNSA. CDR3 DNA: TGTGCCAGCAGCTTAATCGGGAGCGGAACCTACGAGCAGTACTTC. This codes for CASSLIGSGTYEQYF.

The chain couples TRBV29-1 to TRBJ2-2; TRBD1 matches at 7 bases. V gave up 1 base and J gave up 7 bases; unmatched junction bases: 6. This CDR3 is 14 amino acids long. Germline CDR1 SQVTM, CDR2 ANQGSEA. The CDR3 protein is CSVEARGSVGELFF. The DNA for the CDR3 is TGCAGCGTTGAAGCCAGGGGGTCTGTCGGGGAGCTGTTTTTT.

The chain joins TRBV9 to TRBJ1-2; D not certain. The V end was cut by 0 bases, the J end by 2 bases, with 5 bases between. CDR3 length: 13 residues. Germline V gives CDR1 SGDLS, CDR2 YYNGEE. This CDR3 is CASSVAQNYGYTF. CDR3 sequence (DNA): TGTGCCAGCAGCGTAGCACAGAACTATGGCTACACCTTC.

This clone came up once. The chain couples TRBV30 to TRBJ2-2; a weak D match, TRBD1 (7 bases). Germline CDR1 is GTSNPN and CDR2 is SVGIG (reference sequence). V was shortened by 2 bases and J by 0 bases, with 13 bases between the two germline ends. There are 16 residues in the CDR3. This CDR3 reads CAWSLRGTANTGELFF. The CDR3 DNA reads as TGTGCCTGGAGTCTACGGGGGACAGCGAACACCGGGGAGCTGTTTTTT.

V usage is TRBV30 and J usage is TRBJ2-7, with unresolved D. Trimming left V 2 bases short and J 2 bases short, with 4 bases between. This CDR3 contains 11 residues. Germline loops: CDR1 GTSNPN, CDR2 SVGIG (reference sequence). CDR3 region: CAWSTPYEQYF. The CDR3 region has the DNA TGTGCCTGGAGTACGCCCTACGAGCAGTACTTC.

V is TRBV5-6 and J is TRBJ1-2; no clear D gene. This CDR3 contains 11 residues. Germline CDR1 and CDR2: SGHDT and YYEEEE. V was clipped by 2 bases and J by 5 bases, with 4 bases between them. As DNA, the CDR3 is TGTGCCAGCAGCTTCCAGTATGGCTACACCTTC. The encoded protein is CASSFQYGYTF.

This CDR3 reads CASSARTNDSWFF. Written as DNA, the CDR3 is TGTGCCAGCAGTGCTCGGACAAACGATAGCTGGTTCTTC. The gene calls are TRBV2 and TRBJ2-1, with a weak D call TRBD1 (5 bases). Between the trimmed V and J ends, which lost 4 bases and 15 bases, there was a span of 19 bases. There are 13 residues in the CDR3. CDR1 and CDR2 from the germline V gene are SNHLY and FYNNEI.

The chain joins TRBV6-6 to TRBJ1-5; maybe TRBD1 (5 bases). V shed 5 bases and J shed 5 bases, with 16 bases lying between them. The CDR3 runs to 15 residues. Germline CDR1 MNHNY, CDR2 SVGAGI (reference sequence). The CDR3, as DNA: TGTGCCAGCAGTCAGGTTTGGGGGACTGATCAGCCCCAGCATTTT. Amino acid sequence: CASSQVWGTDQPQHF.

This chain connects TRBV28 to TRBJ1-4, with 9 bases identical to TRBD1. V shed 5 bases and J 8 bases; nucleotides not matched to a gene: 12. CDR3 length equals 16 residues. Germline loops: CDR1 MDHEN, CDR2 SYDVKM. The CDR3 sequence: CASSLDPQGAGEKLFF. The DNA of the CDR3 is TGTGCCAGCAGTCTCGACCCACAGGGGGCTGGAGAAAAACTGTTTTTT.

This sequence joins TRBV5-6 and TRBJ1-2, with D possibly matching TRBD1 (5 bases). Germline V gene lookup returns CDR1 SGHDT and CDR2 YYEEEE. Trimming took 0 bases from V and 2 from J, leaving 11 bases between them. The CDR3 runs to 15 residues. For the CDR3, the DNA is TGTGCCAGCAGCTTGGCGGGGTCAGGGAACTATGGCTACACCTTC. It yields the protein CASSLAGSGNYGYTF. Full variable domain (missing parts from reference TRBV5-6 and TRBJ1-2): DAGVTQSPTHLIKTRGQQVTLRCSPKSGHDTVSWYQQALGQGPQFIFQYYEEEERQRGNFPDRFSGHQFPNYSSELNVNALLLGDSALYLCASSLAGSGNYGYTFGSGTRLTVV.

This rearrangement joins TRBV6-5 to TRBJ2-5; a weak D match, TRBD1 (7 bases). CDR1 MNHEY and CDR2 SVGAGI come from the germline V gene. CDR3 length equals 14 residues. V shed 6 bases and J shed 5 bases, with 16 bases lying between them. CDR3 sequence reads: CASRNRGRGETQYF. The CDR3 region has the DNA TGTGCCAGCAGAAACAGGGGACGGGGGGAGACCCAGTACTTC.

The chain links TRBV2 to TRBJ2-7, with D uncertain. Deletions cut 3 bases from V and 7 bases from J, with 13 bases between. The germline gives CDR1 SNHLY, CDR2 FYNNEI. The CDR3 sequence is 13 residues long. CDR3 coding DNA: TGTGCCAGCAGTGACTACGGCTTCCTTGAGCAGTACTTC. Translating it yields CASSDYGFLEQYF.

The V and J genes are TRBV7-9 and TRBJ2-2, with a weak D call TRBD2 (5 bases). The CDR3 runs 15 residues. Deletions cut 5 bases from V and 0 bases from J, with 10 bases between. Germline CDR1 SEHNR, CDR2 FQNEAQ (reference sequence). CDR3 in amino acids: CASSKRSTNTGELFF. The CDR3 nucleotides read TGTGCCAGCAGCAAGCGGTCCACGAACACCGGGGAGCTGTTTTTT.

The V and J genes are TRBV6-1 and TRBJ2-2; tentative D call: TRBD1 (5 bases). This CDR3 is 15 amino acids long. Germline values: CDR1 MNHNS, CDR2 SASEGT. Trimming took off 1 base at V and 1 base at J, with 7 bases between the two ends. As DNA, the CDR3 is TGTGCCAGCAGTGAAGTCCAGGGGAACACCGGGGAGCTGTTTTTT. Protein sequence: CASSEVQGNTGELFF.

The rearrangement links TRBV5-6 to TRBJ2-4, with TRBD2 identical over 7 bases. The CDR3 is 17 residues long. The trim removed 1 base at V and 3 bases at J, leaving 10 bases unmatched. Germline CDR1 reads SGHDT; CDR2 reads YYEEEE. CDR3 residues: CASSLSIGGLVKNIQYF. The CDR3 DNA follows: TGTGCCAGCAGCTTGAGTATCGGGGGGTTGGTCAAAAACATTCAGTACTTC.